The 28 T cell receptor beta chains reported below all come from one sample, sequenced in a study of T cells after yellow fever vaccination. One entry per CDR3 protein, called by TCRdb with MiXCR from the 5' RACE reads. The table records 170,000 or so distinct CDR3 sequences, 6.2% of them present only once. The input for sequencing was CD4+ T cells sorted from PBMCs, taken on the day of the first yellow fever vaccination. These receptors were collected from a man between 18 and 35 years old who received the YFV17D yellow fever vaccine.

This clonotype has ten or more counts. This rearrangement joins TRBV7-8 to TRBJ1-5, with 7 nucleotides matching TRBD1. Unmatched junction bases numbered 12, after V lost 5 bases and J lost 5 bases. The germline CDR1 and CDR2 sequences are SGHVS and FQNEAQ. CDR3 size: 16 residues. CDR3 DNA sequence: TGTGCCAGCAGCCCCCGACAGGGCGGTTTTCATCAGCCCCAGCATTTT. It specifies CASSPRQGGFHQPQHF.

At least ten counts were recorded for this clonotype. The rearrangement joins TRBV5-8 to TRBJ2-1; D unresolved. Trimming pared 0 bases from V and 8 bases from J, leaving 15 bases between. This CDR3 is 15 amino acids long. The germline V gene encodes CDR1 SGHTS and CDR2 YDEGEE. The CDR3 coding sequence is TGTGCCAGCAGCTTGGGTACAACAAAGGACGATGAGCAGTTCTTC. It encodes CASSLGTTKDDEQFF. The full variable domain, rest sourced from reference TRBV5-8 and TRBJ2-1, is EAGVTQSPTHLIKTRGQQATLRCSPISGHTSVYWYQQALGLGLQFLLWYDEGEERNRGNFPPRFSGRQFPNYSSELNVNALELEDSALYLCASSLGTTKDDEQFFGPGTRLTVL.

In its sample, this clonotype was seen many times. V usage is TRBV15 and J usage is TRBJ2-2, with D possibly being TRBD1 (6 bases). Germline CDR1 reads LNHNV; CDR2 reads YYDKDF (reference sequence). CDR3 length equals 13 residues. Trimming removed 8 bases at V and 3 bases at J, with 10 bases between. The CDR3, as DNA: TGTGCCACCGGGGGCCGGGACACCGGGGAGCTGTTTTTT. Residues: CATGGRDTGELFF.

This clonotype showed up just a few times. The chain combines TRBV12-3 or TRBV12-4 with TRBJ2-5, with D hard to call. V was cut by 7 bases and J by 7 bases, with 19 bases left in between. There are 14 residues in the CDR3. The CDR3 region has the DNA TGTGCCAGCATCGCCACAGAGGCTGGTGGGACCCAGTACTTC. It specifies CASIATEAGGTQYF.

The table lists this clonotype with a few counts. The chain employs TRBV5-6 and TRBJ2-1; perhaps D is TRBD1 or TRBD2 (6 bases each). Germline V lookup: CDR1 SGHDT, CDR2 YYEEEE. CDR3 size: 13 residues. The V gene lost 4 bases and the J gene lost 12 bases, with 17 bases spanning the gap. CDR3 coding DNA: TGTGCCAGCAGCCTATCGGTCCCGGGGGCGCAGTTCTTC. Translation: CASSLSVPGAQFF. The full variable domain, rest sourced from reference TRBV5-6 and TRBJ2-1, is DAGVTQSPTHLIKTRGQQVTLRCSPKSGHDTVSWYQQALGQGPQFIFQYYEEEERQRGNFPDRFSGHQFPNYSSELNVNALLLGDSALYLCASSLSVPGAQFFGPGTRLTVL.

The chain carries TRBV5-1 and TRBJ2-3; D gene unclear. Germline V gene data show CDR1 as SGHRS and CDR2 as YFSETQ. This CDR3 spans 15 amino acids. Between the trimmed V and J ends, which lost 0 bases and 7 bases, there was a span of 15 bases. CDR3 coding DNA: TGCGCCAGCAGCTTGGCGGTAGTCGTTGGGAATACGCAGTATTTT. This encodes CASSLAVVVGNTQYF.

Many counts were recorded for this clonotype. The chain uses TRBV7-2 and TRBJ1-2, with D unresolved. The CDR3 loop spans 12 amino acids. The ends were cut back, 5 bases at V and 2 bases at J, with 6 bases in the middle. The V gene's germline CDR1 is SGHTA and CDR2 FQGNSA. This CDR3 reads CASSHSNYGYTF. In DNA form, the CDR3 reads TGTGCCAGCAGCCATTCGAACTATGGCTACACCTTC. Using reference TRBV7-2 and TRBJ1-2 for the parts outside the CDR3, the full variable domain is GAGVSQSPSNKVTEKGKDVELRCDPISGHTALYWYRQSLGQGLEFLIYFQGNSAPDKSGLPSDRFSAERTGGSVSTLTIQRTQQEDSAVYLCASSHSNYGYTFGSGTRLTVV.

The chain employs TRBV12-1 and TRBJ2-5. TRBV12-1 is an annotated pseudogene. The CDR3 runs to 16 residues. The CDR3 DNA reads TGTGCCAGCAGCCCAAATCCCACAGCGTACCAAGAGACCCAGTACTTC. Encoded protein: CASSPNPTAYQETQYF.

This clonotype was observed a few times. V is TRBV4-3 and J is TRBJ2-3; 10 bases line up with TRBD2. Per the germline V gene, CDR1 is LGHNA and CDR2 is YSLEER. V was pared by 4 bases and J by 4 bases, with 8 bases of the junction left unmatched. The CDR3 loop spans 16 amino acids. The CDR3 bases are TGCGCCAGCAGCCGGAGAAGCGGGGGGGCTGCAGATACGCAGTATTTT. Amino acids: CASSRRSGGAADTQYF.

This clonotype was seen many times. The chain links TRBV29-1 to TRBJ2-2; D may be TRBD2 (6 bases). Trimming pared 4 bases from V and 6 bases from J, leaving 15 bases between. Per the germline V gene, CDR1 is SQVTM and CDR2 is ANQGSEA. This CDR3 spans 14 amino acids. The chain's CDR3 is CSVGRGGSAGELFF. The CDR3 region has the DNA TGCAGCGTTGGGCGGGGAGGATCGGCCGGGGAGCTGTTTTTT.

This clonotype showed up many times. The chain recombines TRBV5-1 with TRBJ2-1; D unresolved. The germline V gene has CDR1 SGHRS and CDR2 YFSETQ. The length of the CDR3 is 11 residues. Trimming cost V 6 bases and J 4 bases, with 5 bases left between them. CDR3 loop: CASTAYNEQFF. For the CDR3, the DNA is TGCGCCAGCACGGCTTACAATGAGCAGTTCTTC.

This clonotype was recorded at least ten times. The chain uses TRBV12-3 or TRBV12-4 and TRBJ2-2; weak D call: TRBD1 (7 bases). V lost 7 bases and J 2 bases, leaving 11 bases between the germline ends. The CDR3 loop spans 14 amino acids. CDR3 region: CASTQGGNTGELFF. CDR3 sequence (DNA): TGTGCCAGCACCCAGGGGGGAAACACCGGGGAGCTGTTTTTT.

This clonotype has only a few counts. The CDR3 DNA reads as TGTGCCAGCAGCTTCGCTCTGTCGTCCGCCCGGGGGATCGCTGAAGCTTTCTTT. Translation gives CASSFALSSARGIAEAFF. This chain connects TRBV7-9 to TRBJ1-1, with D perhaps matching TRBD1 (5 bases). Trimming cost V 3 bases and J 6 bases, with 26 bases left between them. The V gene's germline CDR1 is SEHNR and CDR2 FQNEAQ (reference sequence). The CDR3 has 18 amino acids.

This clonotype occurred a few times. The J gene is TRBJ1-1, the V gene TRBV3-1, with D tentatively TRBD1 (5 bases). The V end was cut by 2 bases, the J end by 1 base, with 8 bases between. This CDR3 comprises 14 residues. The V gene's germline CDR1 is LGHDT and CDR2 YNNKEL (reference sequence). The CDR3: CASSQFGGNTEAFF. The CDR3 DNA is TGTGCCAGCAGCCAATTTGGGGGGAACACTGAAGCTTTCTTT.

This clonotype was recorded at least ten times. The chain employs TRBV12-3 or TRBV12-4 and TRBJ2-1, with D tentatively TRBD1 or TRBD2 (5 bases each). The germline V and J ends were trimmed by 6 bases and 10 bases, with 10 bases remaining between them. CDR3 size: 11 residues. CDR3: CASRGTGEQFF. DNA of the CDR3: TGTGCCAGCAGGGGGACGGGAGAGCAGTTCTTC.

The CDR3 nucleotides are TGCAGTGCTAGAGGGACAGGGACTGGAAACACCATATATTTT. Amino acid sequence: CSARGTGTGNTIYF. The V gene is TRBV20-1, the J gene TRBJ1-3; the match to TRBD1 covers 8 bases. This CDR3 contains 14 residues. V lost 1 base to trimming and J lost 2 bases; unmatched junction nucleotides: 1. Germline CDR1 is DFQATT and CDR2 is SNEGSKA (reference sequence).

The V call is TRBV5-1, the J call TRBJ2-3; tentatively, D is TRBD1 or TRBD2 (5 bases each). Germline V gene sequence: CDR1 SGHRS, CDR2 YFSETQ. V was clipped by 2 bases and J by 0 bases, with 7 bases between them. CDR3 length: 14 amino acids. CDR3 sequence: CASSLGESTDTQYF. As DNA, the CDR3 is TGCGCCAGCAGCTTAGGGGAGAGCACAGATACGCAGTATTTT.

This clonotype was detected ten times or more. CDR3 coding DNA: TGTGCCAGCAGCTTGCAGGGGCGATACCAAGAGACCCAGTACTTC. Protein: CASSLQGRYQETQYF. The genes are TRBV5-6 and TRBJ2-5; a weak D match, TRBD1 (6 bases). The CDR3 loop spans 15 amino acids. Germline V lookup: CDR1 SGHDT, CDR2 YYEEEE. Trimming removed 1 base from V and 0 bases from J, with 10 bases in between. The full variable domain, its missing parts supplied by reference TRBV5-6 and TRBJ2-5, is DAGVTQSPTHLIKTRGQQVTLRCSPKSGHDTVSWYQQALGQGPQFIFQYYEEEERQRGNFPDRFSGHQFPNYSSELNVNALLLGDSALYLCASSLQGRYQETQYFGPGTRLLVL.

Ten or more counts support this clonotype. The chain combines TRBV6-1 with TRBJ1-2; no reliable D call. CDR3 length: 11 residues. Trimming pared 9 bases from V and 2 bases from J, leaving 7 bases between. Looked up from germline, CDR1 is MNHNS and CDR2 is SASEGT. In DNA, the CDR3 is TGTGCCAGTCAGGAGAACTATGGCTACACCTTC. It codes for CASQENYGYTF.

This clonotype was found many times. In DNA, the CDR3 is TGCGCCAGCAGCTTGCCCGGGGCTGAAGCTTTCTTT. As protein: CASSLPGAEAFF. The chain joins TRBV5-1 to TRBJ1-1; D ambiguous. The CDR3 covers 12 residues. V was shortened by 1 base and J by 6 bases, with 7 bases between the two germline ends. From germline, CDR1 is SGHRS and CDR2 YFSETQ.

This clonotype was picked up many times. The chain links TRBV7-2 to TRBJ2-1; tentative D call: TRBD2 (6 bases). This CDR3 region has 15 residues. Trimming took off 5 bases at V and 3 bases at J, with 14 bases between the two ends. Germline-derived CDR1 and CDR2 are SGHTA and FQGNSA. CDR3 protein: CASSGNGGNYNEQFF. The CDR3 DNA sequence: TGTGCCAGCAGCGGGAATGGCGGGAACTACAATGAGCAGTTCTTC.

The chain combines TRBV18 with TRBJ1-1, with a possible D match to TRBD1 (5 bases). Trimming took off 3 bases at V and 6 bases at J, with 17 bases between the two ends. This CDR3 contains 15 residues. Germline CDR1 is KGHSH and CDR2 is LQKENI. Here the CDR3 reads CASSPDQGNMAEAFF. DNA for the CDR3: TGTGCCAGCTCACCCGACCAGGGTAACATGGCTGAAGCTTTCTTT. Combining the CDR3 with reference TRBV18 and TRBJ1-1 gives the whole variable domain NAGVMQNPRHLVRRRGQEARLRCSPMKGHSHVYWYRQLPEEGLKFMVYLQKENIIDESGMPKERFSAEFPKEGPSILRIQQVVRGDSAAYFCASSPDQGNMAEAFFGQGTRLTVV.

This clonotype was seen only a few times. This sequence joins TRBV12-3 or TRBV12-4 and TRBJ1-1, with no clear D. V was pared by 4 bases and J by 5 bases, with 14 bases between. The CDR3 spans 14 residues. The CDR3 protein is CASSYEGPWTEAFF. CDR3 nucleotides: TGTGCCAGCAGTTATGAGGGCCCATGGACTGAAGCTTTCTTT.

This clonotype was counted at least ten times. V gene TRBV10-3 combines with J gene TRBJ1-1; 9 nucleotides line up with TRBD1. The CDR3 consists of 15 residues. Germline CDR1 reads ENHRY; CDR2 reads SYGVKD. J lost 7 bases, V lost 10 bases, and 16 bases had no gene match. CDR3 sequence: CATITGGDNVIEAFF. CDR3 nucleotides: TGTGCCACCATTACAGGGGGCGATAATGTTATTGAAGCTTTCTTT.

The chain carries TRBV20-1 and TRBJ2-1, with 10 bases lining up with TRBD2. Germline loops: CDR1 DFQATT, CDR2 SNEGSKA (reference sequence). V trimming: 8 bases; J trimming: 6 bases; junction bases outside the gene matches: 10. The CDR3 contains 14 residues. CDR3 in amino acids: CSTKSGGAFNEQFF. The CDR3 DNA sequence: TGCAGTACTAAGAGCGGGGGGGCTTTCAATGAGCAGTTCTTC.

The table lists this clonotype with a few counts. V and J are TRBV6-1 and TRBJ2-3; TRBD1 aligns across 9 bases. J lost 3 bases, V lost 6 bases, and 4 bases had no gene match. Germline CDR1 is MNHNS and CDR2 is SASEGT. The CDR3 has 14 residues. CDR3 protein: CASRGGQGTDTQYF. Here the CDR3 DNA reads TGTGCCAGCAGGGGGGGACAGGGAACAGATACGCAGTATTTT.

The chain joins TRBV18 to TRBJ2-1; no definite D call. There are 14 residues in the CDR3. Germline CDR1 reads KGHSH; CDR2 reads LQKENI. V was shortened by 5 bases and J by 4 bases, with 12 bases between the two germline ends. The CDR3 DNA sequence: TGTGCCAGCTCAGTAGCCCCCGCTTACAATGAGCAGTTCTTC. Encoded protein: CASSVAPAYNEQFF.

The chain is built from TRBV5-1 and TRBJ2-7, with 7 bases matching TRBD1. Germline trimming cut 0 bases from V and 3 bases from J; bases unmatched to any gene: 0. This CDR3 is built from 13 residues. Looked up from germline, CDR1 is SGHRS and CDR2 is YFSETQ. The CDR3 sequence: CASSLDRGYEQYV. The CDR3 nucleotides read TGCGCCAGCAGCTTGGACAGGGGCTACGAGCAGTACGTC.